A single sample gave rise to the 6 T cell receptor beta chains below, sequenced in a study of a mutant IDH1 vaccine in newly diagnosed glioma. The repertoire was sequenced with immunoSEQ multiplex PCR; TCRdb's copy has only in-frame clones and lacks some. This repertoire shows roughly 74,000 clones, around 85% found once; its top ten account for 2% to 2.5%. Sample time point: week 23, last vaccination. Mutant IDH1 20-mer peptide, at 300 ug, made up each vaccine dose, with topical imiquimod. Their specific antigens are unknown. Material: PBMCs, obtained from a glioma patient whose treatment included an IDH1 peptide vaccine. The receptor source for this set is a young man with glioma. Some clones in this sample may be carry-over from other donors' samples.

The genes are TRBV7-2 and TRBJ2-3; D is possibly TRBD1 or TRBD2 (5 bases each). Looked up from germline, CDR1 is SGHTA and CDR2 is FQGNSA. The CDR3 consists of 12 residues. CDR3 DNA: TGTGCTATCGGGGCGCAGCACGATACGCAGTATTTT. Amino acid sequence: CAIGAQHDTQYF.

The CDR3 DNA reads as TGTGCCAGCACCCCGGGACAGATGAACACTGAAGCTTTCTTT. It codes for CASTPGQMNTEAFF. The chain recombines TRBV6-5 with TRBJ1-1; the match to TRBD1 covers 7 bases. The germline gives CDR1 MNHEY, CDR2 SVGAGI. This CDR3 comprises 14 residues. Unmatched junction bases numbered 5, after V lost 7 bases and J lost 0 bases.

This clone showed up just once. Written as DNA, the CDR3 is TGTGCCAGCAGCTTAGTGCGGGGGCGGAGCTCCTACAATGAGCAGTTCTTC. Its translation: CASSLVRGRSSYNEQFF. V gene TRBV7-6 combines with J gene TRBJ2-1, with D possibly TRBD2 on 7 matching bases. The CDR3 has 17 amino acids. The germline CDR1 and CDR2 sequences are SGHVS and FNYEAQ. V was pared by 1 base and J by 0 bases, with 13 bases between.

This chain uses TRBV7-6 with TRBJ2-7; 9 bases align to TRBD1. Per germline, CDR1 SGHVS and CDR2 FNYEAQ. This CDR3 is 17 amino acids long. The V and J ends lost 3 bases and 4 bases, in that order; junction bases with no gene match: 13. CDR3: CASSFLRTGEKSYEQYF. The CDR3 DNA follows: TGTGCCAGCAGCTTCTTAAGGACAGGGGAAAAAAGTTACGAGCAGTACTTC.

The CDR3 sequence: CASLRGRGPEAFF. CDR3 DNA: TGTGCCAGCCTCAGGGGGCGCGGACCTGAAGCTTTCTTT. V gene TRBV6-5 combines with J gene TRBJ1-1, with 8 positions matching TRBD1. This CDR3 spans 13 amino acids. With 8 bases clipped from V and 6 bases from J, the junction kept 8 bases outside the gene matches. The germline V gene has CDR1 MNHEY and CDR2 SVGAGI.

This chain links TRBV11-2 with TRBJ2-1; D could derive from TRBD1 or TRBD2 (5 bases each). The germline CDR1 and CDR2 sequences are SGHAT and FQNNGV. Trimming cost V 5 bases and J 6 bases, with 14 bases left between them. The CDR3 length is 14 residues. In nucleotides, the CDR3 is TGTGCCAGCAGCCCGACCTCTGGGGGCAATGAGCAGTTCTTC. Amino acid sequence: CASSPTSGGNEQFF.